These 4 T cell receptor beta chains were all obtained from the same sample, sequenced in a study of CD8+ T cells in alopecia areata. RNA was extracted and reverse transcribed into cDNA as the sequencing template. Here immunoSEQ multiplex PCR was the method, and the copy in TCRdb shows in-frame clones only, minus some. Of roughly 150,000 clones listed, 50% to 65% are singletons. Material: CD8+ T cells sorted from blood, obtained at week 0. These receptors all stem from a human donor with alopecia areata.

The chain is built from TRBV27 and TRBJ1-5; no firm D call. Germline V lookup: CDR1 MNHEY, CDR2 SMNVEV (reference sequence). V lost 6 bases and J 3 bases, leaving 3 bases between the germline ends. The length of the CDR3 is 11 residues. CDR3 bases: TGTGCCAGCAGACCCAATCAGCCCCAGCATTTT. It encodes CASRPNQPQHF.

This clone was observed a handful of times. CDR3 DNA: TGTGCCATCAGTGAGCTGAAAGCCTATGGGACCCAGTACTTC. As protein: CAISELKAYGTQYF. V and J are TRBV10-3 and TRBJ2-5; no clear D gene. The V gene lost 2 bases and the J gene lost 7 bases, with 14 bases spanning the gap. Germline loops: CDR1 ENHRY, CDR2 SYGVKD. The CDR3 sequence is 14 residues long.

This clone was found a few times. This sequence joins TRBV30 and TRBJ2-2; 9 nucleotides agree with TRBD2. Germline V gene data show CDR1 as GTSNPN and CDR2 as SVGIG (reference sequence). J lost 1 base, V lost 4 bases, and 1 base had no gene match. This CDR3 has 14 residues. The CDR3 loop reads CAWNSGGNTGELFF. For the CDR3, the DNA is TGTGCCTGGAATAGCGGGGGGAACACCGGGGAGCTGTTTTTT. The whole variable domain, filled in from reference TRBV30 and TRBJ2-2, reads SQTIHQWPATLVQPVGSPLSLECTVEGTSNPNLYWYRQAAGRGLQLLFYSVGIGQISSEVPQNLSASRPQDRQFILSSKKLLLSDSGFYLCAWNSGGNTGELFFGEGSRLTVL.

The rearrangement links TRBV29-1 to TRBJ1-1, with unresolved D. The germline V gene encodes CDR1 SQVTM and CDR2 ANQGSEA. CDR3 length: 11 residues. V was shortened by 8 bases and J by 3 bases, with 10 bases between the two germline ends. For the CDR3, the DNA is TGCAGCACCTTCGAAGACACTGAAGCTTTCTTT. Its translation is CSTFEDTEAFF.